This is a list of T cell receptor beta chains from one sample in a study of blood T cell repertoires in COVID-19. TCRdb keeps only in-frame clones here, not all; method: immunoSEQ multiplex PCR. The sample includes some 150,000 clones, about 89% of them seen just once. Sequencing was carried out using PBMCs or T cells enriched from blood (not recorded which). These receptors originate from a woman in her late teens or twenties who had recovered from COVID-19. Both conserved end residues are part of each CDR3. The D gene is left open where the match is weak. Clone size is given for some rows only: seen once, a few or many times, or a class if the clone is expanded.

d_call clone_size j_call v_call cdr3_aa cdr3_nt
. . TRBJ2-1 TRBV5-1 CASSIADKGNEQFF TGCGCCAGTTCTATAGCGGACAAAGGGAATGAGCAGTTCTTC
. . TRBJ2-1 TRBV20-1 CSASPGEDDEQFF TGCAGTGCTAGTCCCGGGGAGGACGATGAGCAGTTCTTC
. . TRBJ2-1 TRBV27 CASRPMGGEQFF TGTGCCAGCAGGCCTATGGGGGGTGAGCAGTTCTTC
TRBD1 . TRBJ1-5 TRBV3-1/TRBV3-2 CASSQERGTGNGNQPQHF TGTGCCAGCAGCCAAGAAAGGGGGACAGGGAATGGCAATCAGCCCCAGCATTTT
. . TRBJ1-1 TRBV7-2 CASSPTMSGFSRAFF TGTGCCAGCAGCCCCACTATGTCCGGTTTCTCGAGAGCTTTCTTT
TRBD1 . TRBJ2-7 TRBV6-5 CASSLETGPYEQYF TGTGCCAGCAGTCTAGAGACAGGGCCCTACGAGCAGTACTTC
TRBD1 . TRBJ1-2 TRBV7-9 CASSPTGGGGYTF TGTGCCAGCAGCCCTACAGGGGGAGGGGGCTACACCTTC
TRBD1 . TRBJ2-7 TRBV28 CASSPVQGQGASEQYF TGTGCCAGCAGTCCCGTCCAAGGACAGGGGGCGTCCGAGCAGTACTTC
. . TRBJ2-7 TRBV3-1/TRBV3-2 CASSQELLYEQYF TGTGCCAGCAGTCAAGAACTACTATACGAGCAGTACTTC
. . TRBJ1-1 TRBV5-1 CASSLTGVNTEAFF TGCGCCAGCAGCTTGACGGGGGTGAACACTGAAGCTTTCTTT
. . TRBJ2-2 TRBV19 CASSPQRGTGELFF TGTGCCAGTAGTCCCCAACGGGGCACCGGGGAGCTGTTTTTT
. . TRBJ2-5 TRBV2 CASSDGRRETQYF TGTGCCAGCAGTGACGGCAGGAGGGAGACCCAGTACTTC
. . TRBJ1-1 TRBV12-3/TRBV12-4 CASSFAGTAEAFF TGTGCCAGCAGTTTTGCAGGTACGGCTGAAGCTTTCTTT
TRBD1 . TRBJ2-7 TRBV28 CASSRGQGYFGQYF TGTGCCAGCAGTAGGGGACAGGGGTATTTTGGGCAGTACTTC
TRBD2 . TRBJ2-1 TRBV3-1/TRBV3-2 CASSRGLAGGDYNEQFF TGTGCCAGCAGCCGAGGACTAGCGGGAGGGGACTACAATGAGCAGTTCTTC
TRBD1 . TRBJ2-3 TRBV2 CASSEKAFRGDTQYF TGTGCCAGCAGTGAAAAGGCTTTCAGGGGGGATACGCAGTATTTT
TRBD2 . TRBJ2-2 TRBV3-1/TRBV3-2 CASSQLAGGGELFF TGTGCCAGCAGCCAACTAGCGGGTGGCGGGGAGCTGTTTTTT
TRBD2 . TRBJ2-5 TRBV10-3 CAISPMLAGQETQYF TGTGCCATCAGTCCAATGCTAGCGGGTCAAGAGACCCAGTACTTC
TRBD2 . TRBJ2-1 TRBV6-5 CASSKTSYEQFF TGTGCCAGCAGTAAGACTAGCTATGAGCAGTTCTTC
. . TRBJ2-3 TRBV27 CASSGRGPTDTQYF TGTGCCAGCTCAGGGCGTGGGCCAACAGATACGCAGTATTTT
. . TRBJ2-3 TRBV7-2 CASSLVAGWGLGGTQYF TGTGCCAGCAGCTTAGTTGCGGGATGGGGCCTTGGCGGTACGCAGTATTTT
. . TRBJ2-1 TRBV29-1 CSVEPLYHRAGNEQFF TGCAGCGTTGAGCCCCTCTATCATCGCGCCGGGAATGAGCAGTTCTTC
. . TRBJ1-5 TRBV4-1 CASSHSGVQPQHF TGCGCCAGCAGCCATAGCGGGGTCCAGCCCCAGCATTTT
. . TRBJ1-1 TRBV2 CASSDPRWQVGINEAFF TGTGCCAGCAGTGATCCTAGGTGGCAGGTCGGGATAAATGAAGCTTTCTTT
. . TRBJ2-1 TRBV4-2 CASSQDGPGRGNEQFF TGTGCCAGCAGCCAAGACGGGCCTGGGAGGGGGAATGAGCAGTTCTTC
TRBD1 once TRBJ1-2 TRBV9 CASSAQGDHYGYTF TGTGCCAGCAGCGCGCAGGGGGACCACTATGGCTACACCTTC
TRBD2 . TRBJ2-1 TRBV4-3 CASSQVGTSGYNEQFF TGCGCCAGCAGCCAAGTCGGGACTAGCGGCTACAATGAGCAGTTCTTC
TRBD2 . TRBJ2-7 TRBV27 CASQSLAGGPYEQYF TGTGCCAGCCAATCCCTAGCGGGAGGGCCCTACGAGCAGTACTTC
. . TRBJ2-7 TRBV7-9 CASTFSGYEQYF TGTGCCAGCACCTTCTCGGGGTACGAGCAGTACTTC
. . TRBJ2-2 TRBV2 CASSDGLGTGELFF TGTGCCAGCAGTGATGGTCTCGGGACCGGGGAGCTGTTTTTT
. . TRBJ2-3 TRBV18 CASSPSGVTDTQYF TGTGCCAGCTCACCCTCGGGAGTCACAGATACGCAGTATTTT
TRBD2 . TRBJ2-2 TRBV11-2 CASSFYRSSGRFGTGELFF TGTGCCAGCAGCTTCTATCGGTCTAGCGGGCGGTTTGGGACCGGGGAGCTGTTTTTT
. once TRBJ2-5 TRBV10-3 CAISASEQETQYF TGTGCCATCAGTGCTAGCGAACAAGAGACCCAGTACTTC
. . TRBJ1-6 TRBV7-3 CASSLWGGHNSPLHF TGTGCCAGCAGCTTATGGGGGGGCCATAATTCACCCCTCCACTTT
TRBD2 . TRBJ2-3 TRBV5-5 CASIGLAASTDTQYF TGTGCCAGCATTGGACTAGCGGCGAGCACAGATACGCAGTATTTT
. . TRBJ2-4 TRBV27 CASSLRSGGPKNIQYF TGTGCCAGCAGTCTTCGTTCCGGGGGGCCCAAAAACATTCAGTACTTC
TRBD1 . TRBJ1-1 TRBV5-6 CASSLGQSNTEAFF TGTGCCAGCAGCCTGGGACAGTCGAACACTGAAGCTTTCTTT
. few TRBJ1-2 TRBV11-2 CASSLNAGINYGYTF TGTGCCAGCAGCTTAAACGCAGGGATAAACTATGGCTACACCTTC
. . TRBJ1-6 TRBV3-1/TRBV3-2 CASGNGDSPLHF TGTGCCAGCGGGAACGGGGATTCACCCCTCCACTTT
TRBD1 . TRBJ1-2 TRBV18 CASSQGDHYGYTF TGTGCCAGCTCTCAGGGGGACCACTATGGCTACACCTTC
. . TRBJ1-6 TRBV6-6 CASSLQGNSPLHF TGTGCCAGCAGTCTACAGGGTAATTCACCCCTCCACTTT
TRBD2 . TRBJ2-2 TRBV3-1/TRBV3-2 CASSQEVSGANGELFF TGTGCCAGCAGCCAAGAGGTTAGCGGGGCTAACGGGGAGCTGTTTTTT
. . TRBJ2-3 TRBV12-5 CASGLAGVTDTQYF TGTGCTAGTGGTTTGGCGGGGGTCACAGATACGCAGTATTTT
TRBD2 . TRBJ2-7 TRBV7-9 CASSSKTSAVYEQYF TGTGCCAGCAGCTCCAAGACTAGCGCGGTCTACGAGCAGTACTTC
. . TRBJ2-1 TRBV5-1 CASNDRGYASNEQFF TGCGCCAGCAATGATCGGGGGTATGCCTCCAATGAGCAGTTCTTC
. . TRBJ2-7 TRBV7-2 CASSFRQRIYEQYF TGTGCCAGCAGCTTTCGCCAGCGGATATACGAGCAGTACTTC
TRBD2 . TRBJ2-1 TRBV23-1 CANHYRKTSGSLDEQFF TGCGCCAACCATTACCGAAAGACTAGCGGGAGTTTAGATGAGCAGTTCTTC
. . TRBJ2-1 TRBV2 CASSGQDNEQFF TGTGCCAGCAGTGGGCAGGACAATGAGCAGTTCTTC
. . TRBJ2-1 TRBV9 CASSLRDNSYNEQFF TGTGCCAGCAGCCTCCGGGACAACTCCTACAATGAGCAGTTCTTC
. . TRBJ2-3 TRBV6-2/TRBV6-3 CASSVGGSGTDTQYF TGTGCCAGCAGTGTAGGAGGGAGCGGCACAGATACGCAGTATTTT
TRBD2 . TRBJ2-5 TRBV28 CASSLDLAGEGEETQYF TGTGCCAGCAGTTTAGACCTAGCGGGAGAGGGGGAAGAGACCCAGTACTTC
TRBD1 . TRBJ1-1 TRBV10-3 CAISTGQGSGEAFF TGTGCCATCAGTACCGGACAGGGGAGCGGTGAAGCTTTCTTT
. . TRBJ1-4 TRBV5-1 CASSFGSGGRGEKLFF TGCGCCAGCAGCTTTGGGTCCGGGGGGCGAGGAGAAAAACTGTTTTTT
. . TRBJ1-6 TRBV11-2 CASSLKSSGSGSPLHF TGTGCCAGCAGCTTGAAAAGCTCCGGATCGGGTTCACCCCTCCACTTT
. . TRBJ1-2 TRBV4-3 CASSQDEGGYGYTF TGCGCCAGCAGCCAAGATGAGGGCGGCTATGGCTACACCTTC
TRBD1 . TRBJ1-1 TRBV28 CASSSGTGARKAFF TGTGCCAGCAGCTCCGGGACAGGGGCAAGGAAGGCTTTCTTT
. . TRBJ1-2 TRBV5-4 CASSRPPPGRNGYTF TGTGCCAGCAGCCGCCCGCCGCCAGGTCGGAATGGCTACACCTTC